This T cell receptor (beta chain) was profiled in a study of CD8+ T cells in alopecia areata. About the study: Spontaneous alopecia affected the 6-12-month-old C3H/HeJ graft donors, whose skin was transplanted to roughly 7-10-week-old female C3H/HeJ mice. Overall study results and limits: Higher clonality than in normal scalp was seen in lesional scalp, especially alopecia totalis/universalis. Mouse data revealed clearer TCR sharing than patient data did, a gap possibly tied to HLA. Resident alphabeta T cells of normal skin are also sequenced in scalp samples.

This clone was seen a few times. Antigen specificity is unknown. Gene names denote mouse genes. From the germline J gene comes the end of the CDR3, since the read stops 4 residues before it. Investigators isolated RNA and reverse transcribed it into cDNA to act as the sequencing template. Libraries were prepared by immunoSEQ multiplex PCR; TCRdb keeps only in-frame clonotypes and omits some of them. This table holds about 270,000 clones with no singletons; the top ten claim more than 1%. A sort of pooled cutaneous lymph node cells used CD4, CD8alpha, NKG2D, NKG2ACE and other stains. The germline V gene encodes CDR1 NSQYPW and CDR2 LRSPGD (reference sequence). The ends lost 0 bases at V and 0 bases at J; junction bases unmatched: 4. This CDR3 contains 17 residues.

The chain employs TRBV1 and TRBJ2-4; 9 bases map to TRBD2. The sequence came from a C3H/HeJ mouse with alopecia areata. The MHC haplotype of this mouse line is H2-k. The material sequenced was CD4+ T cells sorted from a lymph node. The sequenced part of the CDR3 DNA is TGCACCTGCAGTGCAGATTGGGGGGGCCCTAGTCAAAAC. It translates to CTCSADWGGPSQN. From start to end, the CDR3 is CTCSADWGGPSQNTLYF.